The rows below give T cell receptor beta chains drawn from one sample of a study of technical replicates of blood from a handful of donors. TCRdb keeps only in-frame clones here, not all; method: immunoSEQ multiplex PCR. The sample includes about 84,000 clones, roughly 98% of them seen just once. Sequenced input: T cells isolated from PBMCs. These receptors were obtained from a human donor in good health. Both conserved end residues are part of each CDR3. The D gene is left open where the match is weak. Size values are once, few and many counts, or a class for expanded clones, and some rows have none.

clone_size j_call d_call v_call cdr3_aa cdr3_nt
. TRBJ2-3 . TRBV4-1 CASSNSDRGAGTDTQYF TGCGCCAGCAGCAACTCAGACCGGGGGGCCGGCACAGATACGCAGTATTTT
. TRBJ2-7 . TRBV11-2 CASSLFPGFAYEQYF TGTGCCAGCAGCTTATTTCCCGGGTTCGCCTACGAGCAGTACTTC
. TRBJ2-3 TRBD1 TRBV27 CASSRTGGTDTQYF TGTGCCAGCAGTCGGACAGGGGGCACAGATACGCAGTATTTT
. TRBJ1-1 . TRBV28 CASSQNRPRGTEAFF TGTGCCAGCAGCCAGAACAGACCCCGGGGCACTGAAGCTTTCTTT
. TRBJ2-1 TRBD2 TRBV4-2 CASSLAGGTYNEQFF TGTGCCAGCAGCCTAGCGGGAGGGACATACAATGAGCAGTTCTTC
. TRBJ2-1 TRBD2 TRBV6-5 CASSYSGGYNEQFF TGTGCCAGCAGTTATAGCGGGGGCTACAATGAGCAGTTCTTC
. TRBJ1-1 TRBD1 TRBV25-1 CASSESGAGGFTEAFF TGTGCCAGCAGTGAATCAGGGGCAGGGGGCTTTACTGAAGCTTTCTTT
. TRBJ1-4 TRBD1 TRBV11-3 CASSLDGGQNATNEKLFF TGTGCCAGCAGCTTAGATGGGGGACAGAATGCAACTAATGAAAAACTGTTTTTT
. TRBJ2-2 TRBD2 TRBV18 CASSSTGLADTGELFF TGTGCCAGCTCATCAACGGGACTAGCGGACACCGGGGAGCTGTTTTTT
. TRBJ2-6 . TRBV14 CASSQVLGANVLTF TGTGCCAGCAGCCAAGTTCTTGGGGCCAACGTCCTGACTTTC
. TRBJ1-6 TRBD1 TRBV30 CAWSAGQSAAPQNSPLHF TGTGCCTGGAGTGCGGGACAGTCGGCTGCCCCTCAGAATTCACCCCTCCACTTT
. TRBJ2-1 TRBD1 TRBV4-2 CASSQETGAYNEQFF TGTGCCAGCAGCCAAGAGACAGGGGCCTACAATGAGCAGTTCTTC
. TRBJ1-3 TRBD1 TRBV4-1 CASSQAEQGISGNTIYF TGCGCCAGCAGCCAAGCCGAACAGGGGATCTCTGGAAACACCATATATTTT
. TRBJ2-7 . TRBV4-1 CASSQSSGLAFYEQYF TGCGCCAGCAGCCAGTCGAGCGGGCTAGCGTTTTACGAGCAGTACTTC
. TRBJ2-5 . TRBV30 CAWSGLWGRRETQYF TGTGCCTGGAGTGGCCTATGGGGGAGGAGGGAGACCCAGTACTTC
. TRBJ1-2 TRBD1 TRBV11-2 CASSLATGTGWMSGYTF TGTGCCAGCAGCTTAGCAACCGGGACAGGGTGGATGTCTGGCTACACCTTC
. TRBJ2-2 TRBD1 TRBV2 CASSTTGGNTGELFF TGTGCCAGCAGTACAACAGGGGGTAACACCGGGGAGCTGTTTTTT
. TRBJ2-7 TRBD1 TRBV29-1 CSVEARQGGNEQYF TGCAGCGTTGAAGCCCGACAGGGGGGAAACGAGCAGTACTTC
. TRBJ1-5 TRBD1 TRBV7-9 CASSLETQGDQPQHF TGTGCCAGCAGCTTAGAGACCCAGGGGGATCAGCCCCAGCATTTT
once TRBJ2-2 TRBD2 TRBV7-7 CASSPNAFSGSHTGELFF TGTGCCAGCAGCCCGAACGCCTTTAGCGGGTCTCACACCGGGGAGCTGTTTTTT
once TRBJ1-3 TRBD1 TRBV15 CATSRGQGAPGNTIYF TGTGCCACCAGCAGAGGACAGGGGGCGCCTGGAAACACCATATATTTT
. TRBJ2-3 . TRBV9 CASSVGSTRTDTQYF TGTGCCAGCAGCGTAGGGAGCACCCGCACAGATACGCAGTATTTT
. TRBJ2-3 TRBD2 TRBV6-1 CASRGLAGLTDTQYF TGTGCCAGCAGAGGACTAGCGGGACTAACAGATACGCAGTATTTT
. TRBJ2-1 . TRBV5-1 CASSLETGDYNEQFF TGCGCCAGCAGCTTGGAGACGGGGGACTACAATGAGCAGTTCTTC
. TRBJ1-3 TRBD1 TRBV30 CAWSGGQYPSLSGNTIYF TGTGCCTGGAGTGGGGGACAGTACCCATCCCTCTCTGGAAACACCATATATTTT
. TRBJ2-5 . TRBV7-8 CASSLMKTREETQYF TGTGCCAGCAGCTTAATGAAAACTAGAGAAGAGACCCAGTACTTC
. TRBJ1-2 . TRBV11-2 CASSLTRAPDTKGYGYTF TGTGCCAGCAGCTTAACGCGCGCACCGGACACCAAAGGGTATGGCTACACCTTC
. TRBJ1-1 . TRBV6-5 CASRNREQQAFF TGTGCCAGCAGGAACAGGGAACAGCAAGCTTTCTTT
. TRBJ2-1 TRBD2 TRBV6-5 CASSYAGAYNEQFF TGTGCCAGCAGTTACGCGGGAGCCTACAATGAGCAGTTCTTC
. TRBJ2-1 TRBD1 TRBV20-1 CSSQTGEEQFF TGCAGTTCCCAAACAGGGGAGGAGCAGTTCTTC
. TRBJ1-1 . TRBV27 CASSLRGFHTEAFF TGTGCCAGCAGTTTAAGGGGGTTTCACACTGAAGCTTTCTTT
. TRBJ2-3 TRBD2 TRBV7-7 CASSLGLAATDTQYF TGTGCCAGCAGCTTAGGACTAGCGGCCACAGATACGCAGTATTTT
. TRBJ2-1 TRBD1 TRBV15 CATSRVTGGTGDNEQFF TGTGCCACCAGCAGAGTAACAGGGGGGACAGGGGATAATGAGCAGTTCTTC
once TRBJ1-1 . TRBV28 CASRGRNTEAFF TGTGCCAGCCGCGGGAGGAACACTGAAGCTTTCTTT
. TRBJ2-2 . TRBV11-2 CASSSLQGAGELFF TGTGCCAGCAGCTCGTTACAGGGAGCCGGGGAGCTGTTTTTT
. TRBJ2-3 TRBD2 TRBV29-1 CSGGGSGSIPDTQYF TGCAGCGGGGGAGGTAGCGGGAGTATACCAGATACGCAGTATTTT
. TRBJ2-1 . TRBV5-1 CASSLDPASYNEQFF TGCGCCAGCAGCTTAGACCCAGCGTCCTACAATGAGCAGTTCTTC
. TRBJ2-4 . TRBV5-1 CASSLEGVKNIQYF TGCGCCAGCAGCTTGGAGGGAGTTAAAAACATTCAGTACTTC
. TRBJ2-7 TRBD1 TRBV10-1 CASSEDRGYEQYF TGCGCCAGCAGTGAGGACAGGGGATACGAGCAGTACTTC
. TRBJ2-7 . TRBV28 CASSLPDSSSEGEQYF TGTGCCAGCAGCCTTCCCGACTCCTCTAGTGAAGGCGAGCAGTACTTC
. TRBJ1-6 . TRBV27 CASSLGISGSSYNSPLHF TGTGCCAGCAGTTTAGGCATCAGCGGGAGCTCCTATAATTCACCCCTCCACTTT
once TRBJ1-6 . TRBV5-4 CASSLGRSDNSPLHF TGTGCCAGCAGCTTGGGCAGGTCGGATAATTCACCCCTCCACTTT
. TRBJ2-1 TRBD2 TRBV30 CACTTSGVNAYNEQFF TGTGCCTGTACGACTAGCGGGGTGAATGCCTACAATGAGCAGTTCTTC
. TRBJ1-2 . TRBV6-5 CASRTGKGYTF TGTGCCAGCAGAACAGGGAAAGGCTACACCTTC
once TRBJ2-7 . TRBV6-1 CASGVRQGSYEQYF TGTGCCAGCGGGGTAAGGCAGGGTTCCTACGAGCAGTACTTC
. TRBJ2-2 TRBD2 TRBV28 CASSSLAARTGELFF TGTGCCAGCAGTTCACTAGCGGCGCGGACCGGGGAGCTGTTTTTT
. TRBJ2-7 TRBD1 TRBV27 CASSFFSGGYEQYF TGTGCCAGCAGTTTTTTCTCAGGGGGCTACGAGCAGTACTTC
. TRBJ2-2 . TRBV30 CACRSTGELFF TGTGCCTGTAGAAGTACCGGGGAGCTGTTTTTT
. TRBJ2-7 TRBD1 TRBV5-5 CASSSPTGLDEQYF TGTGCCAGCAGCTCCCCGACAGGGTTGGACGAGCAGTACTTC
. TRBJ2-1 TRBD2 TRBV11-2 CAISNGLAGVDEQFF TGTGCCATCTCAAACGGACTAGCGGGAGTCGATGAGCAGTTCTTC
. TRBJ1-2 . TRBV29-1 CSVEEDNYTF TGCAGCGTTGAAGAAGACAACTACACCTTC
. TRBJ2-3 TRBD2 TRBV11-3 CASSLVSGGRTDTQYF TGTGCCAGCAGCTTAGTGAGCGGGGGACGCACAGATACGCAGTATTTT
. TRBJ2-1 TRBD2 TRBV28 CASSPGGADYNEQFF TGTGCCAGCAGTCCCGGGGGGGCAGACTACAATGAGCAGTTCTTC
. TRBJ2-1 TRBD1 TRBV29-1 CSAGTGDNEQFF TGCAGCGCCGGGACAGGGGACAATGAGCAGTTCTTC
. TRBJ1-1 TRBD1 TRBV19 CASSSLGGAGTEAFF TGTGCCAGTAGTAGCCTAGGGGGCGCCGGGACTGAAGCTTTCTTT